The 20 T cell receptor beta chains listed next were all sequenced from one sample in a study of spatial heterogeneity in lung cancer. Indicated time point: blood at routine non-recurrence follow-up after resection. Sequencing of whole RNA from tumor, nontumor lung or frozen PBMC involved no sorting. Via MiXCR, TCRdb re-called the 5' RACE reads, giving one row per CDR3 protein. The repertoire has about 52,000 distinct CDR3 sequences, around 7.7% of them found once; the top ten carry 35%. The starting material was PBMCs, obtained at follow-up. The source is a female donor with early-stage non-small cell lung cancer.

This clonotype was seen at least ten times. This chain links TRBV10-1 with TRBJ2-3; weak D call: TRBD2 (6 bases). The CDR3 runs to 15 residues. V was clipped by 2 bases and J by 2 bases, with 11 bases between them. The germline CDR1 and CDR2 sequences are WNHNN and SYGVQD (reference sequence). DNA for the CDR3: TGCGCCAGCAGTGAGGGGACTGAATCCACAGATACGCAGTATTTT. This encodes CASSEGTESTDTQYF.

The rearrangement uses TRBV5-1 and TRBJ1-1, with 9 bases lining up with TRBD1. The CDR3 runs 15 residues. J lost 0 bases, V lost 0 bases, and 0 bases had no gene match. Germline CDR1 and CDR2: SGHRS and YFSETQ. This CDR3 reads CASSLGDRVNTEAFF. CDR3 nucleotides: TGCGCCAGCAGCTTGGGGGACAGGGTGAACACTGAAGCTTTCTTT.

This clonotype was detected many times. The rearrangement uses TRBV24-1 and TRBJ2-3; D unresolved. Trimming cost V 7 bases and J 6 bases, with 7 bases left between them. Per germline, CDR1 KGHDR and CDR2 SFDVKD. This CDR3 has 11 amino acids. The CDR3 spells CATSMSDTQYF. In DNA form, the CDR3 reads TGTGCCACCAGCATGTCGGATACGCAGTATTTT.

The chain recombines TRBV19 with TRBJ2-6; D not certain. Germline-derived CDR1 and CDR2 are LNHDA and SQIVND (reference sequence). The V and J ends lost 10 bases and 0 bases respectively, with 10 bases between them. CDR3 length: 14 residues. CDR3 nucleotides: TGTGCCACCAATACTGACTCTGGGGCCAACGTCCTGACTTTC. It yields the protein CATNTDSGANVLTF. The entire variable domain, with the rest obtained from reference TRBV19 and TRBJ2-6, is as follows: DGGITQSPKYLFRKEGQNVTLSCEQNLNHDAMYWYRQDPGQGLRLIYYSQIVNDFQKGDIAEGYSVSREKKESFPLTVTSAQKNPTAFYLCATNTDSGANVLTFGAGSRLTVL.

This clonotype was seen ten or more times. The junction differs from germline at one of its ends, possibly a read error. V gene TRBV5-6 combines with J gene TRBJ1-2; D is undetermined. Germline-derived CDR1 and CDR2 are SGHDT and YYEEEE. This CDR3 comprises 13 residues. This CDR3 reads CASSLRQGPSLPF. For the CDR3, the DNA is TGTGCCAGCAGCTTGCGGCAAGGCCCATCCCTACCCTTC.

This clonotype was observed a handful of times. This chain uses TRBV27 with TRBJ2-7; 7 nucleotides line up with TRBD1. The CDR3 length is 14 residues. Germline V gene sequence: CDR1 MNHEY, CDR2 SMNVEV (reference sequence). V was clipped by 3 bases and J by 12 bases; unmatched bases: 14. The CDR3 DNA reads as TGTGCCAGCAGTTTCTCCGCCCTTACAGGGGAAAGGTACTTC. Its protein product is CASSFSALTGERYF.

This clonotype showed up many times. The chain carries TRBV7-6 and TRBJ2-7, with D unclear. The V and J ends lost 5 bases and 8 bases respectively, with 19 bases between them. The CDR3 totals 14 residues. The germline CDR1 and CDR2 sequences are SGHVS and FNYEAQ. The CDR3 region is CASSPDPRRSQQYF. Written as DNA, the CDR3 is TGTGCCAGCAGCCCTGACCCGCGCCGGTCCCAGCAGTACTTC.

There are many counts of this clonotype. The chain links TRBV7-2 to TRBJ1-5; D is perhaps TRBD1 (6 bases). This CDR3 spans 15 amino acids. Trimming removed 1 base from V and 2 bases from J, with 9 bases in between. Germline CDR1 SGHTA, CDR2 FQGNSA. CDR3 amino acids: CASSLVAGGNQPQHF. CDR3 coding DNA: TGTGCCAGCAGCTTAGTTGCAGGGGGCAATCAGCCCCAGCATTTT.

This clonotype was found a few times. V and J are TRBV4-2 and TRBJ1-1, with unresolved D. CDR1 LGHNA and CDR2 YNFKEQ come from the germline V gene. Trimming took off 5 bases at V and 5 bases at J, with 18 bases between the two ends. This CDR3 is built from 15 residues. The CDR3 here is CASSEAEGSRTEAFF. In DNA form, the CDR3 reads TGTGCCAGCAGCGAGGCAGAGGGATCGAGGACTGAAGCTTTCTTT.

This clonotype was seen many times. The chain uses TRBV2 and TRBJ2-6, with D perhaps given as TRBD1 or TRBD2 (5 bases each). CDR1 and CDR2 (germline): SNHLY, FYNNEI. V shed 8 bases and J shed 0 bases, with 17 bases lying between them. This CDR3 spans 17 amino acids. This CDR3 is CASAPGRSSSGANVLTF. Written as DNA, the CDR3 is TGTGCCAGCGCACCGGGACGGTCCAGCTCTGGGGCCAACGTCCTGACTTTC.

In its sample, this clonotype was seen many times. The chain joins TRBV5-4 to TRBJ2-7; TRBD2 matches at 13 bases. V trimming: 3 bases; J trimming: 4 bases; junction bases outside the gene matches: 4. The CDR3 loop spans 15 amino acids. Germline V gene data show CDR1 as SGHNT and CDR2 as YYREEE (reference sequence). CDR3 DNA: TGTGCCAGCAGCTCCAGGACTAGCGGGGGTTACGAGCAGTACTTC. Translating gives CASSSRTSGGYEQYF.

This clonotype was detected many times. CDR3 nucleotides: TGCGCCAGCAGCCAAGGGAGACCCTACCTCACCGGGGAGCTGTTTTTT. Residues: CASSQGRPYLTGELFF. The V call is TRBV4-3, the J call TRBJ2-2; D is unclear. Germline V gives CDR1 LGHNA, CDR2 YSLEER. The V and J ends lost 1 base and 4 bases respectively, with 13 bases between them. This CDR3 is built from 16 residues.

This chain joins TRBV20-1 and TRBJ2-7, with TRBD1 identical over 7 bases. Germline V CDR1 and CDR2: DFQATT, SNEGSKA (reference sequence). This CDR3 contains 13 residues. Losses at the gene ends were 6 bases for V and 1 base for J; bases not matched to a gene: 6. CDR3 loop: CSAPKGQSYEQYF. In DNA, the CDR3 is TGCAGTGCACCCAAGGGACAGTCCTACGAGCAGTACTTC.

This clonotype was seen a handful of times. The chain links TRBV7-8 to TRBJ2-3; 11 bases align to TRBD2. The CDR3 is made up of 15 amino acids. Germline V gene lookup returns CDR1 SGHVS and CDR2 FQNEAQ. V gave up 11 bases and J gave up 0 bases; unmatched junction bases: 7. The CDR3 region is CAGTSGGPSTDTQYF. CDR3 DNA sequence: TGTGCCGGTACTAGCGGGGGTCCTAGCACAGATACGCAGTATTTT.

At least ten counts were recorded for this clonotype. This chain connects TRBV28 to TRBJ1-5; D gene uncertain. Deletions cut 6 bases from V and 5 bases from J, with 8 bases between. This CDR3 has 12 amino acids. The germline V gene has CDR1 MDHEN and CDR2 SYDVKM. The CDR3 DNA is TGTGCCAGCAGGGGCTCGCATCAGCCCCAGCATTTT. Protein sequence: CASRGSHQPQHF.

This clonotype was detected only a few times. This chain connects TRBV5-1 to TRBJ2-1; D possibly corresponds to TRBD2 (6 bases). V gave up 4 bases and J gave up 0 bases, with 14 bases separating them. This CDR3 comprises 16 residues. The germline CDR1 and CDR2 sequences are SGHRS and YFSETQ. The CDR3, as DNA: TGCGCCAGCAGCCCCCAGGGACTCCGCTCCTACAATGAGCAGTTCTTC. Translating gives CASSPQGLRSYNEQFF.

The chain combines TRBV6-1 with TRBJ1-5; 9 bases line up with TRBD1. This CDR3 region has 14 residues. Trimming cost V 7 bases and J 6 bases; bases outside gene matches: 7. The germline V gene encodes CDR1 MNHNS and CDR2 SASEGT. For the CDR3, the DNA is TGTGCCAGCAAGCTCGGACAGGGGAGTCAGCCCCAGCATTTT. It specifies CASKLGQGSQPQHF.

The genes are TRBV12-5 and TRBJ2-3, with D unclear. Germline V gene sequence: CDR1 LGHNT, CDR2 FRNRAP. The V end lost 0 bases, the J end lost 4 bases, and 17 bases lay between the germline ends. This CDR3 is 17 amino acids long. CDR3 bases: TGTGCTAGTGGTTTGGTACGGAGTAGAAGGGCCCCAGATACGCAGTATTTT. This codes for CASGLVRSRRAPDTQYF.

This clonotype appeared a few times. V is TRBV20-1 and J is TRBJ1-6, with TRBD1 matching 7 bases. With 7 bases clipped from V and 7 bases from J, the junction kept 10 bases outside the gene matches. The CDR3 has 14 residues. The V gene's germline CDR1 is DFQATT and CDR2 SNEGSKA (reference sequence). As DNA, the CDR3 is TGCAGTGATAAGAGAGGACAGGAGAATTCACCCCTCCACTTT. Its translation: CSDKRGQENSPLHF.

Ten or more counts support this clonotype. The rearrangement links TRBV10-3 to TRBJ2-5; 7 nucleotides agree with TRBD1. This CDR3 spans 17 amino acids. Trimming at V came to 6 bases and at J to 5 bases, leaving 18 bases not matched to a gene. CDR1 and CDR2 from the germline V gene are ENHRY and SYGVKD. This CDR3 reads CAISNTMTGSGEETQYF. DNA of the CDR3: TGTGCCATCAGCAACACGATGACAGGGTCTGGGGAGGAGACCCAGTACTTC.